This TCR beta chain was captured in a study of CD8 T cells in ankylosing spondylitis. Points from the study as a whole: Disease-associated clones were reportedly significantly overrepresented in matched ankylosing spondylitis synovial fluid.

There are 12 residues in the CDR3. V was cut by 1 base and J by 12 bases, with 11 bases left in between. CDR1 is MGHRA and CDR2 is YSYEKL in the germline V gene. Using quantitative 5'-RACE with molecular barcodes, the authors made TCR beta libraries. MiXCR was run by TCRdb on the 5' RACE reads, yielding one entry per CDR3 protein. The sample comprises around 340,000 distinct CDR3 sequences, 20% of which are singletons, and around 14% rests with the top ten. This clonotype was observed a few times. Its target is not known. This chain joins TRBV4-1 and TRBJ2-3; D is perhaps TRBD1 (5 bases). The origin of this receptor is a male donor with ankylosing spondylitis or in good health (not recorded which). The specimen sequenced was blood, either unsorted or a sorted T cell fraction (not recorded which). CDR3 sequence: CASSQGPDRQYF. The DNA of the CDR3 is TGCGCCAGCAGCCAAGGGCCAGACAGACAGTATTTT.